Below, 18 T cell receptor beta chains from the same sample are listed, as sequenced in a study of T-cell reconstitution after alpha-beta-depleted transplantation in children. It was with unique molecular identifiers that the TCRbeta library was prepared. TCRdb re-called the PCR reads through MiXCR, storing one row per CDR3 protein. Of a few hundred thousand distinct CDR3 sequences in the sample, approximately 10% were seen once. The sample consisted of PBMCs from the stem cell graft donor, taken from the stem cell graft. These receptors were taken from a human donor who donated a stem cell graft to a child with acute lymphoblastic leukemia.

This clonotype has a handful of counts. The rearrangement joins TRBV7-6 to TRBJ2-1; 9 nucleotides agree with TRBD2. Looked up from germline, CDR1 is SGHVS and CDR2 is FNYEAQ. The CDR3 loop spans 16 amino acids. Trimming removed 2 bases from V and 8 bases from J; junction bases left unmatched: 10. Here the CDR3 DNA reads TGTGCCAGCAGCTTAATCGGGACTAGCTTAATCCATGAGCAGTTCTTC. Residues: CASSLIGTSLIHEQFF.

The rearrangement uses TRBV4-1 and TRBJ1-1; 9 nucleotides match TRBD1. The CDR3 spans 16 residues. Per the germline V gene, CDR1 is MGHRA and CDR2 is YSYEKL. With 2 bases clipped from V and 10 bases from J, the junction kept 14 bases outside the gene matches. CDR3 nucleotides: TGCGCCAGCAGCCAACGGACCTTTGACAGGGGGAGAGCAGCTTTCTTT. The encoded protein is CASSQRTFDRGRAAFF.

This clonotype was picked up many times. The rearrangement uses TRBV4-3 and TRBJ2-3; tentatively, D is TRBD2 (6 bases). CDR3 size: 19 residues. The V gene lost 1 base and the J gene lost 2 bases, with 22 bases spanning the gap. Germline V gene data show CDR1 as LGHNA and CDR2 as YSLEER. CDR3 in amino acids: CASSQVKGSGDFATDTQYF. CDR3 DNA sequence: TGCGCCAGCAGCCAAGTCAAGGGGTCGGGGGACTTCGCCACAGATACGCAGTATTTT.

This clonotype showed up many times. The rearrangement joins TRBV5-1 to TRBJ1-2, with 8 bases aligning to TRBD1. Losses at the gene ends were 0 bases for V and 7 bases for J; bases not matched to a gene: 5. There are 14 residues in the CDR3. CDR1 and CDR2 from the germline V gene are SGHRS and YFSETQ. The CDR3 is CASSLGQGNVGYTF. The CDR3 coding sequence is TGCGCCAGCAGCTTGGGACAGGGGAACGTTGGCTACACCTTC.

This clonotype was detected many times. The junction differs from germline at one of its ends, possibly a read error. The chain joins TRBV12-3 or TRBV12-4 to TRBJ2-3; 9 bases are shared with TRBD2. This CDR3 has 14 residues. CDR3 nucleotide sequence: TGTGCCAGCAGGTTAGCGGGAGGCACAGATACGCAGTATTTT. Its protein is CASRLAGGTDTQYF.

V is TRBV5-1 and J is TRBJ2-1; TRBD1 is a possible D gene (5 bases). Trimming removed 0 bases from V and 2 bases from J, with 15 bases in between. Germline values: CDR1 SGHRS, CDR2 YFSETQ. The CDR3 length is 17 residues. CDR3 bases: TGCGCCAGCAGCTTGGGGCCAGGGTATAGGGCCTACAATGAGCAGTTCTTC. This translates into CASSLGPGYRAYNEQFF.

The chain combines TRBV6-5 with TRBJ2-3, with D perhaps TRBD1 (5 bases). In germline, CDR1 is MNHEY, CDR2 SVGAGI. V gave up 0 bases and J gave up 11 bases, with 12 bases separating them. The CDR3 contains 13 residues. CDR3 bases: TGTGCCAGCAGTTACTCGTCACAGGCGAAGCAGTATTTT. Translation gives CASSYSSQAKQYF.

This clonotype was counted many times. The chain employs TRBV20-1 and TRBJ1-1; D unclear. Per the germline V gene, CDR1 is DFQATT and CDR2 is SNEGSKA (reference sequence). There are 11 residues in the CDR3. V gave up 3 bases and J gave up 1 base, with 3 bases separating them. The CDR3 DNA reads as TGCAGTGCTAGGGAGAACACTGAAGCTTTCTTT. This translates into CSARENTEAFF.

V usage is TRBV12-3 or TRBV12-4 and J usage is TRBJ2-7; 9 positions match TRBD2. The CDR3 contains 16 residues. V shed 6 bases and J 6 bases; nucleotides not matched to a gene: 15. The CDR3 here is CASSLRGGRASAEQYF. In DNA, the CDR3 is TGTGCCAGCAGCCTGCGCGGCGGGAGGGCCTCAGCCGAGCAGTACTTC.

This clonotype was seen a few times. This chain links TRBV6-5 with TRBJ2-3, with TRBD2 identical over 11 bases. Germline V gene lookup returns CDR1 MNHEY and CDR2 SVGAGI. CDR3 length: 18 amino acids. V shed 4 bases and J 0 bases; nucleotides not matched to a gene: 9. The CDR3 DNA sequence: TGTGCCAGCAGTTCCCTAGCGGGAGGTCTGGGGAGCACAGATACGCAGTATTTT. As protein: CASSSLAGGLGSTDTQYF.

This chain connects TRBV5-1 to TRBJ2-5; D is possibly TRBD2 (6 bases). Between the trimmed V and J ends, which lost 4 bases and 1 base, there was a span of 14 bases. CDR1 and CDR2 from the germline V gene are SGHRS and YFSETQ. The CDR3 length is 15 residues. This CDR3 reads CASSRMASAQETQYF. The CDR3 DNA sequence: TGCGCCAGCAGCCGGATGGCTAGCGCCCAAGAGACCCAGTACTTC.

This clonotype turned up a few times. The rearrangement joins TRBV4-1 to TRBJ2-7, with D perhaps TRBD2 (6 bases). The CDR3 has 17 amino acids. Trimming took 0 bases from V and 0 from J, leaving 15 bases between them. Germline V lookup: CDR1 MGHRA, CDR2 YSYEKL. CDR3 DNA sequence: TGCGCCAGCAGCCAAGAATTGAGGGGAGGCTACTCCTACGAGCAGTACTTC. Protein product: CASSQELRGGYSYEQYF.

This chain joins TRBV4-3 and TRBJ2-3, with 8 nucleotides matching TRBD2. This CDR3 region has 16 residues. The V gene end was trimmed by 0 bases and the J gene end by 4 bases; junction bases not matched to a gene: 6. The germline gives CDR1 LGHNA, CDR2 YSLEER. The CDR3 here is CASSQDYGRGADTQYF. CDR3 nucleotide sequence: TGCGCCAGCAGCCAAGATTACGGGAGGGGAGCAGATACGCAGTATTTT.

This clonotype was counted at least ten times. The chain couples TRBV5-1 to TRBJ1-1; D is uncertain. Trimming removed 0 bases at V and 2 bases at J, with 8 bases between. CDR1 is SGHRS, CDR2 YFSETQ, per germline. This CDR3 comprises 14 residues. The CDR3 spells CASSLVDQNTEAFF. The CDR3, as DNA: TGCGCCAGCAGCTTGGTTGACCAAAACACTGAAGCTTTCTTT.

The chain joins TRBV7-9 to TRBJ2-5; no definite D call. CDR3 length: 14 amino acids. CDR1 is SEHNR, CDR2 FQNEAQ, per germline (reference sequence). V lost 5 bases and J 3 bases, leaving 13 bases between the germline ends. The CDR3 here is CASSVPGGKETQYF. The DNA of the CDR3 is TGTGCCAGCAGCGTACCCGGCGGCAAAGAGACCCAGTACTTC. Supplemented by reference TRBV7-9 and TRBJ2-5, the full variable domain reads DTGVSQNPRHKITKRGQNVTFRCDPISEHNRLYWYRQTLGQGPEFLTYFQNEAQLEKSRLLSDRFSAERPKGSFSTLEIQRTEQGDSAMYLCASSVPGGKETQYFGPGTRLLVL.

The rearrangement joins TRBV4-2 to TRBJ2-7; 9 bases align to TRBD2. Trimming at V came to 3 bases and at J to 4 bases, leaving 7 bases not matched to a gene. The CDR3 covers 15 residues. Germline CDR1 is LGHNA and CDR2 is YNFKEQ. The CDR3 DNA reads TGTGCCAGCAGCCAGGGTAGCGGGAGTGTGTACGAGCAGTACTTC. Protein: CASSQGSGSVYEQYF.

V and J are TRBV4-1 and TRBJ2-2; a possible D gene is TRBD2 (5 bases). The CDR3 covers 18 residues. Trimming removed 4 bases from V and 4 bases from J, with 22 bases in between. CDR1 is MGHRA, CDR2 YSYEKL, per germline. CDR3 coding DNA: TGCGCCAGCAGCCTGCACGACTGGACTCTCTCGTCCACCGGGGAGCTGTTTTTT. This translates into CASSLHDWTLSSTGELFF.

The sample holds a few counts of this clonotype. The rearrangement links TRBV24-1 to TRBJ2-3; 12 bases align to TRBD2. CDR1 and CDR2 (germline): KGHDR, SFDVKD. The CDR3 is 16 amino acids. The V segment lost 4 bases and the J segment 2 bases; nucleotides outside the gene matches: 3. The DNA for the CDR3 is TGTGCCACCAGTGACCCTAGCGGGAGGGCCACAGATACGCAGTATTTT. This sequence encodes CATSDPSGRATDTQYF.